Following are 15 T cell receptor beta chains from one sample sequenced in a study of T cells in Graves' hyperthyroidism and ophthalmopathy. Amplification targeted TCR beta CDR3 regions from RNA transcripts. HTBI primers were the set used in a first-round RT-PCR of the TCR CDR3. TCRdb analysed the multiplex PCR reads with MiXCR anew, one entry per CDR3 protein. The data show some 400,000 distinct CDR3 sequences, less than 15% seen once. The source material was blood. The receptors stem from a man aged 25 to 40 with Graves' hyperthyroidism that later progressed to Graves' ophthalmopathy.

This clonotype was seen repeatedly, ten times or more. The J gene is TRBJ2-2, the V gene TRBV30; unclear D gene. V lost 3 bases to trimming and J lost 7 bases, with 6 bases between them. The length of the CDR3 is 11 residues. From germline, CDR1 is GTSNPN and CDR2 SVGIG (reference sequence). DNA of the CDR3: TGTGCCTGGAGCCTCAGCGGGGAGCTGTTTTTT. This encodes CAWSLSGELFF.

This clonotype has at least ten counts. The V and J genes are TRBV3-1 and TRBJ2-5; D is ambiguous. The CDR3 runs to 13 residues. Germline-derived CDR1 and CDR2 are LGHDT and YNNKEL (reference sequence). The V and J ends lost 2 bases and 2 bases respectively, with 6 bases between them. The CDR3 DNA reads as TGTGCCAGCAGCCAACTGGATCAAGAGACCCAGTACTTC. Encoded protein: CASSQLDQETQYF.

This clonotype was detected ten times or more. The rearrangement uses TRBV11-2 and TRBJ2-7; D unresolved. The germline V gene has CDR1 SGHAT and CDR2 FQNNGV. This CDR3 is built from 11 residues. V lost 4 bases, J lost 7 bases, and 8 bases lay in between. Here the CDR3 reads CASSSLREQYF. The CDR3 DNA sequence: TGTGCCAGCAGCTCCCTCAGGGAGCAGTACTTC.

The rearrangement links TRBV5-1 to TRBJ2-1, with a possible D match to TRBD2 (6 bases). The germline gives CDR1 SGHRS, CDR2 YFSETQ. This CDR3 spans 14 amino acids. Trimming pared 0 bases from V and 9 bases from J, leaving 13 bases between. CDR3: CASSLVTRRGEQFF. The CDR3 DNA reads as TGCGCCAGCAGCTTGGTGACTAGGCGGGGTGAGCAGTTCTTC.

This clonotype was detected ten times or more. The rearrangement joins TRBV28 to TRBJ1-5, with D uncertain. Germline-derived CDR1 and CDR2 are MDHEN and SYDVKM. The germline V and J ends were trimmed by 7 bases and 2 bases, with 15 bases remaining between them. The CDR3 length is 15 residues. Here the CDR3 reads CASIIDPGGNQPQHF. The CDR3 nucleotides are TGTGCCAGCATAATCGACCCCGGGGGCAATCAGCCCCAGCATTTT.

The gene calls are TRBV2 and TRBJ1-2; no definite D call. The germline CDR1 and CDR2 sequences are SNHLY and FYNNEI. Trimming left V 6 bases short and J 5 bases short, with 7 bases between. CDR3 length equals 11 residues. CDR3 nucleotides: TGTGCCAGCAGGGCGGAGTATGGCTACACCTTC. Amino acid sequence: CASRAEYGYTF.

This clonotype has just a few counts. Mismatch with germline at one junction end may stem from a read error. The chain has TRBV19 and TRBJ1-1, with 8 bases matching TRBD1. Germline CDR1 and CDR2: LNHDA and SQIVND (reference sequence). The CDR3 contains 15 residues. CDR3 coding DNA: TGTGCCACCGGCGGGCAGGGGGCCCTGAACACTGGAGCTTTCTTT. Translated: CATGGQGALNTGAFF.

The gene calls are TRBV7-9 and TRBJ2-1, with unresolved D. Trimming stripped 4 bases from V and 0 bases from J, with 13 bases between. There are 16 residues in the CDR3. The V gene's germline CDR1 is SEHNR and CDR2 FQNEAQ (reference sequence). CDR3 amino acids: CASSSTHGSSYNEQFF. CDR3 nucleotide sequence: TGTGCCAGCAGCTCCACCCATGGTAGCTCCTACAATGAGCAGTTCTTC.

This clonotype was observed once. This may be a read error: a much more frequent sequence differs by one nucleotide. It is likely a read error, because the conserved phenylalanine at the end of the CDR3 is missing. The rearrangement joins TRBV2 to TRBJ2-7; 9 nucleotides agree with TRBD2. CDR1 and CDR2 from the germline V gene are SNHLY and FYNNEI. Trimming cost V 11 bases and J 0 bases; bases outside gene matches: 5. The CDR3 contains 13 residues. The chain's CDR3 is CARGTSSSYEQYS. The DNA for the CDR3 is TGTGCCCGAGGGACTAGCAGCTCCTACGAGCAGTACTCC.

At least ten counts were recorded for this clonotype. The chain combines TRBV11-3 with TRBJ2-1, with 7 bases lining up with TRBD2. Per the germline V gene, CDR1 is SGHNT and CDR2 is YENEEA. V shed 5 bases, J shed 0 bases, and the junction held 10 bases outside the gene matches. The CDR3 runs 17 residues. CDR3 in amino acids: CASSPRGGGDSYNEQFF. The DNA of the CDR3 is TGTGCCAGCAGCCCCCGGGGCGGGGGAGACTCCTACAATGAGCAGTTCTTC.

This clonotype occurred many times. The V call is TRBV2, the J call TRBJ2-3, with D uncertain. Germline V gene lookup returns CDR1 SNHLY and CDR2 FYNNEI. The CDR3 sequence is 14 residues long. Trimming stripped 6 bases from V and 0 bases from J, with 10 bases between. The CDR3 nucleotides are TGTGCCAGCAGACGGTCGGAGAGCACAGATACGCAGTATTTT. Its protein product is CASRRSESTDTQYF.

The chain is built from TRBV4-1 and TRBJ2-7, with 8 bases lining up with TRBD1. This CDR3 comprises 15 residues. V lost 10 bases, J lost 4 bases, and 15 bases stayed unmatched. CDR1 is MGHRA, CDR2 YSYEKL, per germline. In DNA form, the CDR3 reads TGCGCCACTACCTACTCGGCAGGGGGCAAGTACGAGCAGTACTTC. It is translated as CATTYSAGGKYEQYF.

The V gene is TRBV5-1, the J gene TRBJ1-5, with 7 bases lining up with TRBD1. V trimming: 4 bases; J trimming: 6 bases; junction bases outside the gene matches: 10. CDR3 length equals 15 residues. The germline gives CDR1 SGHRS, CDR2 YFSETQ. The CDR3 DNA reads as TGCGCCAGCAGCCTGACAGGGACGAATGTTCAGCCCCAGCATTTT. Its protein product is CASSLTGTNVQPQHF.

With regard to this clonotype: Given a much more abundant clone one base away, this may be a read error. V is TRBV20-1 and J is TRBJ2-3, with unresolved D. The V end was cut by 3 bases, the J end by 1 base, with 17 bases between. The CDR3 covers 16 residues. The germline V gene has CDR1 DFQATT and CDR2 SNEGSKA (reference sequence). The CDR3 loop is CSASPQRIRCTDTQYF. The CDR3 nucleotides are TGCAGTGCTAGCCCCCAAAGGATCCGATGCACAGATACGCAGTATTTT.

Many counts were recorded for this clonotype. The chain carries TRBV2 and TRBJ1-6; a weak D match, TRBD1 (5 bases). Germline loops: CDR1 SNHLY, CDR2 FYNNEI. V dropped 8 bases and J dropped 7 bases, with 12 bases sitting between them. This CDR3 is 13 amino acids long. This CDR3 is CASRQSRNSPLHF. The CDR3 DNA reads as TGTGCCAGCCGACAGTCCCGCAATTCACCCCTCCACTTT.